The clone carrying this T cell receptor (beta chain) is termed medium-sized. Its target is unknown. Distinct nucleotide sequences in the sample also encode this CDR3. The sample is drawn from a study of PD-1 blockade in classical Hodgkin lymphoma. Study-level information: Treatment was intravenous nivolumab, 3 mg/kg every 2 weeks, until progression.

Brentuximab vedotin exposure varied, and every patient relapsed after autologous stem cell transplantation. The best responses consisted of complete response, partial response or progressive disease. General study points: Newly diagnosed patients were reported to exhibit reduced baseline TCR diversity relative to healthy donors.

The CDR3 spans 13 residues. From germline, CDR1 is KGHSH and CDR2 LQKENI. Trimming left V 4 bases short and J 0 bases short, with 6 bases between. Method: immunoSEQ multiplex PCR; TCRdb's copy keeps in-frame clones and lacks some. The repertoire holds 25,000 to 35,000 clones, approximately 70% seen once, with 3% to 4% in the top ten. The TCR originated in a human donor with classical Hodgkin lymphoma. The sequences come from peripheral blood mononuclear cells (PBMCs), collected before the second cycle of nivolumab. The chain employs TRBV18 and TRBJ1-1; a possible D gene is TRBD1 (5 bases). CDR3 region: CASSRDLNTEAFF. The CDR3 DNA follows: TGTGCCAGCTCACGGGACCTGAACACTGAAGCTTTCTTT. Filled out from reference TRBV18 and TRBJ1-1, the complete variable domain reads NAGVMQNPRHLVRRRGQEARLRCSPMKGHSHVYWYRQLPEEGLKFMVYLQKENIIDESGMPKERFSAEFPKEGPSILRIQQVVRGDSAAYFCASSRDLNTEAFFGQGTRLTVV.